The 3 T cell receptor beta chains reported below all come from one sample, sequenced in a study of T-cell reconstitution after alpha-beta-depleted transplantation in children. Unique molecular identifiers were used to barcode this TCRbeta library. TCRdb re-called the PCR reads with MiXCR, one entry per CDR3 protein. This sample carries 280,000 or so distinct CDR3 sequences, 11% of them seen once, and the ten largest clones take roughly a quarter. The sequencing here drew on peripheral blood, taken 180 days after TCRalphabeta/CD19-depleted stem cell transplant. The origin of the receptors is a male patient between 2 and 10 years old who had a stem cell transplant for chronic granulomatous disease, so the T cells may come from the graft donor.

In this sample, this clonotype turned up many times. This chain uses TRBV4-3 with TRBJ2-5; 9 bases fit TRBD2. With V trimmed by 0 bases and J by 3 bases, 8 bases remained unmatched. The CDR3 runs to 17 residues. Per the germline V gene, CDR1 is LGHNA and CDR2 is YSLEER. In DNA form, the CDR3 reads TGCGCCAGCAGCCAAGATGTGTTAGCGGGGGCCAAAGAGACCCAGTACTTC. Translated: CASSQDVLAGAKETQYF.

The sample holds many counts of this clonotype. The chain recombines TRBV28 with TRBJ2-3; 7 nucleotides align to TRBD2. Losses at the gene ends were 5 bases for V and 2 bases for J; bases not matched to a gene: 4. In germline, CDR1 is MDHEN, CDR2 SYDVKM. The CDR3 length is 14 residues. CDR3 bases: TGTGCCAGCAGTCGCGGGAGTTTCACAGATACGCAGTATTTT. It is translated as CASSRGSFTDTQYF.

In this sample, this clonotype turned up many times. CDR3 nucleotides: TGTGCCAGCAGTTACCGTAGGGACAACTCCTACGAGCAGTACTTC. This codes for CASSYRRDNSYEQYF. The V gene is TRBV6-5, the J gene TRBJ2-7; TRBD1 is a possible D gene (6 bases). This CDR3 comprises 15 residues. With 2 bases removed from V and 0 bases from J, the gap between germline ends came to 11 bases. Per the germline V gene, CDR1 is MNHEY and CDR2 is SVGAGI.